This T cell receptor beta chain is drawn from a study of cytotoxic CD8 clonotypes in ibrutinib-treated CLL (dated by TCRdb to 2020 to 2022). Background on the whole study: The cohort was composed of some ten relapsed/refractory and about 15 treatment-naive patients; IGHV unmutated status was identified in roughly 18 patients. Patients were still on ibrutinib when every remission and progressive disease sample was collected. Response samples were obtained after a median of around 11 months of treatment, with a range of roughly 6 to 40 months. On average, each sample had some 250,000 productive templates and about 89,000 productive rearrangements. Cryopreserved peripheral blood mononuclear cells were obtained before treatment, at response, and at either sustained remission or disease progression. Longitudinal samples were available for about 30% of the 86 trial participants. Partial responses were observed in around 25 patients and complete responses in 2; after a median follow-up of around 68 months, remission was maintained in approximately 15 patients and progression was observed in approximately 12.

The goal of deep resolution MiSeq sequencing was a depth between 1 in 1 million and 1 in 200,000 T cells, and coverage averaged 10x per clonotype. The immunoSEQ hsTCRB Kit was used to generate TCR beta libraries. The study's own analysis went as follows. The data were analyzed with ImmunoSEQ Analyzer and ImmunoSEQ Data Assistant, and V, D and J gene assignments followed IMGT definitions. Clonality was computed as one minus normalized Shannon entropy of productive rearrangement frequencies, ranging from 0 to 1. Only overrepresented clonotypes making up at least 0.05% of each patient's repertoire were included in the public clonotype analysis. Thirteen age-matched healthy donor repertoires from immuneACCESS were used as controls for clonality. The immuneACCESS repertoire file appears here via TCRdb, limited to in-frame rearrangements. These files lack a portion of the clones; in checked studies, under half of the deficit traces to unresolved V genes, and the cause of the others is not known. V, J and clone size reflect that table, while D and trimming were determined from the DNA. This sample is represented by some 150,000 clones; roughly 76% of them were singletons. In total, the top ten clones hold about 5% of the sample.

As encoded in the germline V gene, CDR1 is SGHVS while CDR2 is FQNEAQ. The CDR3 holds 14 amino acids from the cysteine to the phenylalanine. Only the CDR3 region is kept as DNA, spanning 42 bases read in frame from base 1. Trimming removed 5 bases from V and 2 bases from J, leaving 12 bases between the germline ends. About this clone: It has no known antigen specificity. No qualities accompany the bases; no much larger clone lies one base away.

Sample time point, as interpreted from the label and publication: approximately 25 months on ibrutinib. Roughly 1.9 micrograms of genomic DNA were extracted from cryopreserved PBMCs for TCR beta library preparation. Longitudinal blood samples from CLL patients on ibrutinib monotherapy underwent high-throughput TCR beta sequencing. The patients were enrolled in a single-center, open-label phase 2 trial of ibrutinib monotherapy. What the research found in general, with its limitations: Public clonotypes were rare and either shrank or stayed stable during treatment, and the rise in clonality at ibrutinib response reflected expansion of private clonotypes. Baseline clonality exceeded that of age-matched healthy donors and correlated strongly with circulating CD8+ T-cell counts. Sampling times were not matched between patients in sustained remission and patients whose disease was progressing, and lymph node repertoires were not examined. At ibrutinib response clonality went up, during sustained remission it held steady, and at progression it dropped back toward baseline.

Material: PBMCs, obtained after 24 months of ibrutinib treatment. The sequence derives from a human donor with chronic lymphocytic leukemia. The chain is assembled from TRBV7-8 and TRBJ2-5; a weak D assignment points to TRBD1 (5 bases agree). The nucleotide sequence reads as follows: TGTGCCAGCAGCCCCGACAGAGGACAAGAGACCCAGTACTTC. Its protein reads: CASSPDRGQETQYF.